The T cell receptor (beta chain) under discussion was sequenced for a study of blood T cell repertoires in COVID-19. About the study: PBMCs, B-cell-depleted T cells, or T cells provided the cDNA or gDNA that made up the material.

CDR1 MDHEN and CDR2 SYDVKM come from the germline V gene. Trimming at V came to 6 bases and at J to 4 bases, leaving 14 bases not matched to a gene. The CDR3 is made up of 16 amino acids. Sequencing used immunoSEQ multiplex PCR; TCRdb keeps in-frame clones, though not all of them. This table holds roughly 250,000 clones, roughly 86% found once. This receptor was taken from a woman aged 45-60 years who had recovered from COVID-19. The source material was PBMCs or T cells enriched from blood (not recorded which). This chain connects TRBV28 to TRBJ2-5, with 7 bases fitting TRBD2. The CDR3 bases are TGTGCCAGCAGCGGACCTAGCGGCGGAAGGCTAGAGACCCAGTACTTC. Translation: CASSGPSGGRLETQYF.